This T cell receptor (beta chain) was captured by sequencing in a study of CD8 T cells in Susac syndrome. When the RNA was reverse transcribed, random hexamers were used with an input of roughly 0.5 to 1 ug. Across 54 Vbeta and 13 Jbeta, TCR beta CDR3 was amplified with immunoSEQ multiplex PCR. TCRdb re-analysed the immunoSEQ multiplex PCR reads in MiXCR, keeping a single row per CDR3 protein. The table lists about 300,000 distinct CDR3 sequences, almost 85% of them singletons, with around 0.22% in the top ten. While CD8+ and CD4+ T cells were isolated negatively, TEMRA cells were enriched by FACS. The CDR3 loop spans 12 amino acids. Germline V CDR1 and CDR2: SQVTM, ANQGSEA. The V gene lost 5 bases and the J gene lost 3 bases, with 7 bases spanning the gap.

This clonotype originated in a human donor with multiple sclerosis. The sequenced sample consisted of CD8+ T cells from PBMCs. The rearrangement uses TRBV29-1 and TRBJ2-2; no definite D call. In DNA form, the CDR3 reads TGCAGCGTTCTTCCCGACACCGGGGAGCTGTTTTTT. It is translated as CSVLPDTGELFF.